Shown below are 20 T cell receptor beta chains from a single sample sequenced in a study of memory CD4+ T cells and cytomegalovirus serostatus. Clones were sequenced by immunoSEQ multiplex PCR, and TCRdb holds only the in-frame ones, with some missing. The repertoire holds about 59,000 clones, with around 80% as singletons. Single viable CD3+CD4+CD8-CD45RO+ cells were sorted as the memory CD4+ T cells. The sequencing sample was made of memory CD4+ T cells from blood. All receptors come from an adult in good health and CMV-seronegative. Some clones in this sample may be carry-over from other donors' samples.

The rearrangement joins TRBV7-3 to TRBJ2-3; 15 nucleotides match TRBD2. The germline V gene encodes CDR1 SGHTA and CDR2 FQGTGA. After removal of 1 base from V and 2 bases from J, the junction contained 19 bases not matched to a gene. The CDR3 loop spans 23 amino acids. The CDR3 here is CASSLMSNQPGLAGGPPTDTQYF. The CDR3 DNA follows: TGTGCCAGCAGCTTAATGTCCAACCAACCGGGACTAGCGGGAGGACCCCCCACAGATACGCAGTATTTT.

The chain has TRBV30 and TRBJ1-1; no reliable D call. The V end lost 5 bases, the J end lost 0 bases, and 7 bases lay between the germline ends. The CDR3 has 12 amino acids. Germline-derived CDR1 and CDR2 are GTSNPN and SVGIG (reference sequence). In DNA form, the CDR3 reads TGTGCCTGGGGCCTCATGAACACTGAAGCTTTCTTT. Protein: CAWGLMNTEAFF.

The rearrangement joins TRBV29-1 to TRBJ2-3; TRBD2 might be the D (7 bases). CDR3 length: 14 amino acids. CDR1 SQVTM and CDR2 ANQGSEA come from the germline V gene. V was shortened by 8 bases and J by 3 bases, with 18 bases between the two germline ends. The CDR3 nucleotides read TGCAGCTTAGCCGGGGGGCTGGGGACAGATACGCAGTATTTT. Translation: CSLAGGLGTDTQYF.

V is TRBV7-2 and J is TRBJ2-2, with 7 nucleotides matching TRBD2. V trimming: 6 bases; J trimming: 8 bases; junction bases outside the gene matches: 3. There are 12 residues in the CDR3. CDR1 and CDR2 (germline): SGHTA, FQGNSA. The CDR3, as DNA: TGTGCCAGCAGTTGGGGGGGTGGGGAGCTGTTTTTT. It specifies CASSWGGGELFF.

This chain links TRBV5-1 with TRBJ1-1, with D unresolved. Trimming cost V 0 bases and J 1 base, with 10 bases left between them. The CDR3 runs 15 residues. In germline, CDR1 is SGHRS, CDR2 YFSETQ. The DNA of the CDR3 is TGCGCCAGCAGCTTGGGGGATGTAGGGAACACTGAAGCTTTCTTT. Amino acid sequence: CASSLGDVGNTEAFF.

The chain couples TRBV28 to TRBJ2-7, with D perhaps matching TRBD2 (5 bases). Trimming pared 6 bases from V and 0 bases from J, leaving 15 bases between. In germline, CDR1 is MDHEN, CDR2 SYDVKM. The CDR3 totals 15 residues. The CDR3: CASSKPRAVSYEQYF. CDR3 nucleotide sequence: TGTGCCAGCAGCAAACCGAGGGCGGTCTCCTACGAGCAGTACTTC.

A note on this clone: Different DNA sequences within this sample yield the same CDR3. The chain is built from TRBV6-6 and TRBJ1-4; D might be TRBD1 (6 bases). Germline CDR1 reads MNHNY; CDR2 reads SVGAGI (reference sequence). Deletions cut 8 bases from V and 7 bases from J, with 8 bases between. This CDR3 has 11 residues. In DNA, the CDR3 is TGTGCCAGCCGAGGGGGTGAAAAACTGTTTTTT. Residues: CASRGGEKLFF.

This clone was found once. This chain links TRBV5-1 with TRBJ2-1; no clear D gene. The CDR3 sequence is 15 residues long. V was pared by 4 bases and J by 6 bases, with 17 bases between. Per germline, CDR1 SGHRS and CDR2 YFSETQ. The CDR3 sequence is CASSQRTSGPNEQFF. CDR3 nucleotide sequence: TGCGCCAGCAGCCAGAGGACCAGTGGGCCCAATGAGCAGTTCTTC.

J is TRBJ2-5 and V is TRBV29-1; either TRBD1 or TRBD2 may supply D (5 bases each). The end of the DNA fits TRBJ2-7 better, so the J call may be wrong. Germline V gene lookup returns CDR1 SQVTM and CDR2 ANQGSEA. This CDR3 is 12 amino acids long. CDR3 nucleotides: TGCAGCGTAACCGGGACGAGCTACGAGCAGTACTTC. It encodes CSVTGTSYEQYF.

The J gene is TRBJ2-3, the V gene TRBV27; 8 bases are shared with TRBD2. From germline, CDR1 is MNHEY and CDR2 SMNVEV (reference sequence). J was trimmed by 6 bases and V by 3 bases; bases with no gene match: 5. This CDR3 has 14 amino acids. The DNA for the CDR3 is TGTGCCAGCAGTTTCCGGGGGGGGGACGATACGCAGTATTTT. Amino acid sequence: CASSFRGGDDTQYF.

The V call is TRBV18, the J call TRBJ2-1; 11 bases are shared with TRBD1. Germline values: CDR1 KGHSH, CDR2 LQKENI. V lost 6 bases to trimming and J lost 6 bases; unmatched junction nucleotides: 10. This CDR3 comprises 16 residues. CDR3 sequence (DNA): TGTGCCAGCTCCCCGGGGCTGGGACAGGGGGGCAATGAGCAGTTCTTC. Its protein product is CASSPGLGQGGNEQFF.

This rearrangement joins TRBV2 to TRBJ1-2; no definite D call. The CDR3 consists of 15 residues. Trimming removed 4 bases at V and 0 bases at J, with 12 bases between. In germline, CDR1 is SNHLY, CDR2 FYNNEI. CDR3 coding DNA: TGTGCCAGCAGTGGTTCCGCGGGAGCTAACTATGGCTACACCTTC. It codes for CASSGSAGANYGYTF.

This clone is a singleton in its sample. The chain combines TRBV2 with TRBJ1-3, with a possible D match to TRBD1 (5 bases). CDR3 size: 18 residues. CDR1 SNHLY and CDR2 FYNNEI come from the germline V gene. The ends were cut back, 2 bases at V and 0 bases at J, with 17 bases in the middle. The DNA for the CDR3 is TGTGCCAGCAGTGAAATGGGGCTTTGGACAATCTCTGGAAACACCATATATTTT. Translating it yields CASSEMGLWTISGNTIYF. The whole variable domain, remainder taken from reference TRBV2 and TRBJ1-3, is EPEVTQTPSHQVTQMGQEVILRCVPISNHLYFYWYRQILGQKVEFLVSFYNNEISEKSEIFDDQFSVERPDGSNFTLKIRSTKLEDSAMYFCASSEMGLWTISGNTIYFGEGSWLTVV.

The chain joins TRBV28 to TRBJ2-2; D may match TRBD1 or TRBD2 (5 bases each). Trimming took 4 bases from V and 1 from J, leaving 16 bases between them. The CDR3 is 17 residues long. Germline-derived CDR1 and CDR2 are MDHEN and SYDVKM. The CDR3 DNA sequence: TGTGCCAGCAGTTACTCGCACGGGGCAGGGAACACCGGGGAGCTGTTTTTT. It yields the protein CASSYSHGAGNTGELFF. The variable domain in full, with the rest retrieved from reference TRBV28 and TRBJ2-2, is DVKVTQSSRYLVKRTGEKVFLECVQDMDHENMFWYRQDPGLGLRLIYFSYDVKMKEKGDIPEGYSVSREKKERFSLILESASTNQTSMYLCASSYSHGAGNTGELFFGEGSRLTVL.

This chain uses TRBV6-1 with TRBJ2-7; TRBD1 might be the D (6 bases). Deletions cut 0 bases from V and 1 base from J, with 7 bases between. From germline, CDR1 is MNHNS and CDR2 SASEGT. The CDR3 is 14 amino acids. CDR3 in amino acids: CASSEADSSYEQYF. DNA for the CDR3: TGTGCCAGCAGTGAAGCGGACAGTTCCTACGAGCAGTACTTC.

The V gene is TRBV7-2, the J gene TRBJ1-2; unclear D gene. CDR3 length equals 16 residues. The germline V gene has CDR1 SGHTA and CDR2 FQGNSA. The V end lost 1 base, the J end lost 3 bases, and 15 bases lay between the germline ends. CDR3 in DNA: TGTGCCAGCAGCTTAGGACTAGGGAGGCCCTACTATGGCTACACCTTC. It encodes CASSLGLGRPYYGYTF.

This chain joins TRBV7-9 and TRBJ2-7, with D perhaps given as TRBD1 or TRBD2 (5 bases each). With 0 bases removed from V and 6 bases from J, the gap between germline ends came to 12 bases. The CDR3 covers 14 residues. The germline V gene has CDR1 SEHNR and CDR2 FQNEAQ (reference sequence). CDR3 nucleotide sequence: TGTGCCAGCAGCTTAGCCTCCGGGACCACCGAGCAGTACTTC. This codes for CASSLASGTTEQYF. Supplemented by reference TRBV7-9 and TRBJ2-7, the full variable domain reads DTGVSQNPRHKITKRGQNVTFRCDPISEHNRLYWYRQTLGQGPEFLTYFQNEAQLEKSRLLSDRFSAERPKGSFSTLEIQRTEQGDSAMYLCASSLASGTTEQYFGPGTRLTVT.

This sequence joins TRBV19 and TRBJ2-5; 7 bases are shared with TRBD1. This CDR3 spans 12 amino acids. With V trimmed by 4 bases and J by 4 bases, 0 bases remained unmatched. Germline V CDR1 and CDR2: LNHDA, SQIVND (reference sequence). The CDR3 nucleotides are TGTGCCAGTAGTACAGGGGGAGAGACCCAGTACTTC. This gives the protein CASSTGGETQYF.

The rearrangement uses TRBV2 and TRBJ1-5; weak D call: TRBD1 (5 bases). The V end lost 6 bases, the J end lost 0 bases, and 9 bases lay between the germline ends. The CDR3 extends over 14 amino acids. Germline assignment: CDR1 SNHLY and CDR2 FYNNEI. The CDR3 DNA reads TGTGCCAGCAGAACGGGGCTTAGCAATCAGCCCCAGCATTTT. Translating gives CASRTGLSNQPQHF.

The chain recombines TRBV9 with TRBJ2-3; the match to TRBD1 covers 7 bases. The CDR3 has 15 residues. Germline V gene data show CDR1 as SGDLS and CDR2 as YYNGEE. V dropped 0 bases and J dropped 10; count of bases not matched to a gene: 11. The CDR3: CASSVATGWDEAQYF. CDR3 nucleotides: TGTGCCAGCAGCGTAGCGACAGGGTGGGACGAAGCGCAGTATTTT.